This T cell receptor beta chain was recovered during a study of blood T cell repertoires in COVID-19. Study information: Researchers got acute and convalescent COVID-19 samples from the United States, Italy and Spain.

The protocol was immunoSEQ multiplex PCR, while the TCRdb copy is restricted to in-frame clones and leaves out a portion. The sample contains 26,000 or so clones, around 87% of which appear only once. Germline V CDR1 and CDR2: LNHDA, SQIVND (reference sequence). The CDR3 runs 13 residues. Trimming removed 8 bases from V and 3 bases from J, with 10 bases in between. Sequencing was carried out using peripheral blood. The receptor's source is a human donor in a cohort sampled during active COVID-19. The donor label of this sample is uncertain. This chain connects TRBV19 to TRBJ1-4; D perhaps matches TRBD1 (5 bases). CDR3 loop: CASRWGPNEKLFF. The CDR3 nucleotides are TGTGCCAGTCGGTGGGGCCCTAATGAAAAACTGTTTTTT.